This is a list of T cell receptor beta chains from one sample in a study of blood T cell repertoires in COVID-19. Sequenced by immunoSEQ multiplex PCR; TCRdb stores in-frame clones only, minus some. The sample lists more than 300,000 clones, about 92% occurring once. Sequencing was carried out using PBMCs or T cells enriched from blood (not recorded which). All receptors come from a woman aged 30 to 39 who had recovered from COVID-19. Each CDR3 is given with its conserved first and last residue. A D gene is named only where the DNA matches it firmly. Clone size is given for some rows only: seen once, a few or many times, or a class if the clone is expanded.

TRBD1	-	TRBV6-1	TRBJ2-4	CASSEAPGTGRF	TGTGCCAGCAGTGAAGCGCCCGGGACAGGGCGTTTC
-	-	TRBV10-3	TRBJ1-5	CAISDEFVQPQHF	TGTGCCATCAGTGATGAGTTCGTTCAGCCCCAGCATTTT
TRBD2	-	TRBV7-2	TRBJ2-1	CASSLNGGGSYNEQFF	TGTGCCAGCAGCTTAAACGGGGGGGGCTCCTACAATGAGCAGTTCTTC
TRBD1	-	TRBV18	TRBJ1-5	CASSRQGNQPQHF	TGTGCCAGCTCCCGACAGGGGAATCAGCCCCAGCATTTT
TRBD1	-	TRBV19	TRBJ2-2	CASSPGQKNTGELFF	TGTGCCAGTAGTCCGGGACAGAAGAACACCGGGGAGCTGTTTTTT
-	-	TRBV5-1	TRBJ1-1	CATRPGSSATEAFF	TGCGCCACCCGTCCCGGGTCCAGTGCCACTGAAGCTTTCTTT
-	-	TRBV7-9	TRBJ2-3	CASSSSGADTQYF	TGTGCCAGCAGCTCCTCAGGGGCAGATACGCAGTATTTT
TRBD2	few	TRBV29-1	TRBJ2-5	CSVTSGWETQYF	TGCAGCGTTACTAGCGGATGGGAGACCCAGTACTTC
TRBD2	-	TRBV27	TRBJ2-3	CASRLPGLAGGADTQYF	TGTGCCAGCAGATTACCGGGACTAGCGGGAGGGGCAGATACGCAGTATTTT
-	-	TRBV5-1	TRBJ1-2	CASSLGRGLGYGYTF	TGCGCCAGCAGCTTGGGTCGAGGGTTGGGGTATGGCTACACCTTC
-	-	TRBV4-2	TRBJ2-1	CAGSQRGAGTNGYEQFF	TGTGCCGGCAGCCAAAGGGGGGCCGGGACTAACGGGTATGAGCAGTTCTTC
TRBD1	-	TRBV19	TRBJ2-5	CASSLVGTAQETQYF	TGTGCCAGTAGCCTCGTGGGGACAGCCCAAGAGACCCAGTACTTC
-	-	TRBV24-1	TRBJ2-1	CATSDLRGEVSSYNEQFF	TGTGCCACCAGTGATTTACGTGGCGAGGTTAGCTCCTACAATGAGCAGTTCTTC
-	-	TRBV28	TRBJ1-1	CASSSIRERAFF	TGTGCCAGCAGTTCTATACGTGAGAGAGCTTTCTTT
TRBD2	-	TRBV7-9	TRBJ2-1	CASSSSLLAGGSQEQFF	TGTGCCAGCAGCTCAAGCTTACTAGCGGGAGGGTCACAAGAGCAGTTCTTC